This is a list of T cell receptor beta chains from one sample in a study of cytomegalovirus exposure and HLA in healthy donors. Data came from immunoSEQ multiplex PCR; TCRdb stores just in-frame clones and leaves some out. The table has 140,000 to 150,000 clones, around 10% seen once; the top ten hold roughly 2%. Input material: PBMCs. The receptor source for this set is a man aged 45-65 years in good health and CMV-seronegative. Each CDR3 is given with its conserved first and last residue. The D gene is left open where the match is weak. The size field is filled for only some rows; it gives once, few, many or a size class.

d_gene: -
v_gene: TRBV11-2
j_gene: TRBJ1-1
abundance: few
CDR3aa: CASSLLTGGVSTEAFF
CDR3nt: TGTGCCAGCAGCTTACTTACAGGTGGAGTTTCCACTGAAGCTTTCTTT

d_gene: -
v_gene: TRBV5-1
j_gene: TRBJ1-4
abundance: few
CDR3aa: CASSFRAGGNEKLFF
CDR3nt: TGCGCCAGCAGCTTCCGGGCGGGGGGGAATGAAAAACTGTTTTTT

d_gene: -
v_gene: TRBV21-1
j_gene: TRBJ1-2
abundance: few
CDR3aa: CASSKNSPDRADGYTF
CDR3nt: TGTGCCAGCAGCAAAAACAGCCCCGACAGGGCCGATGGCTACACCTTC

d_gene: TRBD2
v_gene: TRBV25-1
j_gene: TRBJ2-1
abundance: -
CDR3aa: CASSDWLAGEGRNEQFF
CDR3nt: TGTGCCAGCAGTGACTGGCTAGCGGGAGAAGGTCGGAATGAGCAGTTCTTC

d_gene: TRBD1
v_gene: TRBV6-1
j_gene: TRBJ2-7
abundance: -
CDR3aa: CASNPTGASYEQYF
CDR3nt: TGTGCCAGCAATCCGACAGGGGCCTCCTACGAGCAGTACTTC

d_gene: TRBD1
v_gene: TRBV25-1
j_gene: TRBJ2-2
abundance: -
CDR3aa: CASRRQGGELFF
CDR3nt: TGTGCCAGCAGACGACAGGGCGGGGAGCTGTTTTTT

d_gene: -
v_gene: TRBV7-8
j_gene: TRBJ2-3
abundance: -
CDR3aa: CASSLEVTGTWNTQYF
CDR3nt: TGTGCCAGCAGCTTAGAGGTGACGGGGACATGGAATACGCAGTATTTT

d_gene: -
v_gene: TRBV30
j_gene: TRBJ1-3
abundance: few
CDR3aa: CAWSGSTGNTIYF
CDR3nt: TGTGCCTGGAGTGGGTCTACTGGAAACACCATATATTTT

d_gene: -
v_gene: TRBV19
j_gene: TRBJ2-7
abundance: few
CDR3aa: CASSPGAGEQYF
CDR3nt: TGTGCCAGTAGTCCTGGTGCGGGGGAGCAGTACTTC

d_gene: -
v_gene: TRBV30
j_gene: TRBJ2-5
abundance: few
CDR3aa: CAWSGTGLPQETQYF
CDR3nt: TGTGCCTGGAGTGGAACGGGACTTCCGCAAGAGACCCAGTACTTC

d_gene: -
v_gene: TRBV7-8
j_gene: TRBJ2-7
abundance: few
CDR3aa: CASTTSENFYEQYF
CDR3nt: TGTGCCAGCACCACCTCGGAGAATTTCTACGAGCAGTACTTC

d_gene: -
v_gene: TRBV2
j_gene: TRBJ2-7
abundance: few
CDR3aa: CASSEGGANEQYF
CDR3nt: TGTGCCAGCAGTGAGGGCGGGGCTAACGAGCAGTACTTC

d_gene: -
v_gene: TRBV18
j_gene: TRBJ2-6
abundance: -
CDR3aa: CASSPVNSGANVLTF
CDR3nt: TGTGCCAGCTCACCAGTTAACTCTGGGGCCAACGTCCTGACTTTC

d_gene: -
v_gene: TRBV25-1
j_gene: TRBJ1-1
abundance: few
CDR3aa: CASSEYLPNTEAFF
CDR3nt: TGTGCCAGCAGTGAATATCTACCGAACACTGAAGCTTTCTTT

d_gene: -
v_gene: TRBV5-1
j_gene: TRBJ2-3
abundance: few
CDR3aa: CASSAEGVTSTDTQYF
CDR3nt: TGCGCCAGCAGCGCCGAGGGGGTTACTAGCACAGATACGCAGTATTTT

d_gene: -
v_gene: TRBV5-1
j_gene: TRBJ1-1
abundance: few
CDR3aa: CASSVTSSTEAFF
CDR3nt: TGCGCCAGCAGCGTGACAAGCTCTACTGAAGCTTTCTTT

d_gene: -
v_gene: TRBV28
j_gene: TRBJ1-5
abundance: few
CDR3aa: CASSFQGTNQPQHF
CDR3nt: TGTGCCAGCAGTTTTCAGGGGACCAATCAGCCCCAGCATTTT

d_gene: -
v_gene: TRBV27
j_gene: TRBJ2-1
abundance: -
CDR3aa: CASSLGRSYNEQFF
CDR3nt: TGTGCCAGCAGTTTGGGGCGCTCCTACAATGAGCAGTTCTTC

d_gene: -
v_gene: TRBV5-1
j_gene: TRBJ1-1
abundance: -
CDR3aa: CASSLAEGGNTEAFF
CDR3nt: TGCGCCAGCAGCTTGGCCGAGGGTGGGAACACTGAAGCTTTCTTT

d_gene: TRBD2
v_gene: TRBV27
j_gene: TRBJ2-7
abundance: -
CDR3aa: CASSFRTSGRAEQYF
CDR3nt: TGTGCCAGCAGTTTTAGGACTAGCGGGAGGGCAGAGCAGTACTTC

d_gene: -
v_gene: TRBV29-1
j_gene: TRBJ1-5
abundance: many
CDR3aa: CSAADGLIGNQPQHF
CDR3nt: TGCAGCGCTGCGGACGGACTTATTGGCAATCAGCCCCAGCATTTT

d_gene: TRBD1
v_gene: TRBV4-1
j_gene: TRBJ2-7
abundance: -
CDR3aa: CASSQEDKTGFSYEQYF
CDR3nt: TGCGCCAGCAGCCAAGAGGACAAGACAGGGTTCTCCTACGAGCAGTACTTC

d_gene: TRBD1
v_gene: TRBV5-8
j_gene: TRBJ2-5
abundance: -
CDR3aa: CASSAGQGAVGETQYF
CDR3nt: TGTGCCAGCAGCGCGGGACAGGGGGCGGTTGGAGAGACCCAGTACTTC

d_gene: -
v_gene: TRBV7-3
j_gene: TRBJ2-3
abundance: few
CDR3aa: CASSPSLSSDTQYF
CDR3nt: TGTGCCAGCAGCCCTTCATTGAGTTCCGATACGCAGTATTTT